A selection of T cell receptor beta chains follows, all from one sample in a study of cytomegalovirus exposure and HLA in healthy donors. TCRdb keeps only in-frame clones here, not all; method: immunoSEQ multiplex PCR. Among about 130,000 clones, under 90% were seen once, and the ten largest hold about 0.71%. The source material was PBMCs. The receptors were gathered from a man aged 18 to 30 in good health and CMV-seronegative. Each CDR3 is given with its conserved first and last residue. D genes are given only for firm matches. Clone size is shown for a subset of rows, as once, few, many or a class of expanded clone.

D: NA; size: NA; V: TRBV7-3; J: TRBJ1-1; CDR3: CASSLSSGLGGARTEAFF; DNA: TGTGCCAGCAGCTTATCAAGCGGTCTCGGGGGGGCGAGAACTGAAGCTTTCTTT
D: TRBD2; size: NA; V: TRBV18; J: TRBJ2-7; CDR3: CASSSYGGGDEQYF; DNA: TGTGCCAGCTCATCGTACGGGGGGGGTGACGAGCAGTACTTC
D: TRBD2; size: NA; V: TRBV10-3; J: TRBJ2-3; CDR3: CATETSGGRTDTQYF; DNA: TGTGCCACCGAGACTAGCGGGGGACGCACAGATACGCAGTATTTT
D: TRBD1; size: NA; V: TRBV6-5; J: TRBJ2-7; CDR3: CASSYWTGPSYEQYF; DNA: TGTGCCAGCAGTTACTGGACAGGGCCGTCCTACGAGCAGTACTTC
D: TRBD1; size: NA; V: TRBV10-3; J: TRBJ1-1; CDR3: CAIRRGTGADGNTEAFF; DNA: TGTGCCATCAGGAGGGGGACAGGGGCAGATGGGAACACTGAAGCTTTCTTT
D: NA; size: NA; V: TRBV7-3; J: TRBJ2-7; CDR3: CASSLGARNEQYF; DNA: TGTGCCAGCAGCTTAGGGGCTCGGAACGAGCAGTACTTC
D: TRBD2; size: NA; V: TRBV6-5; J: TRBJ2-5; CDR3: CASSFSSGLGKTQYF; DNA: TGTGCCAGCAGTTTCAGTAGCGGGTTAGGGAAGACCCAGTACTTC
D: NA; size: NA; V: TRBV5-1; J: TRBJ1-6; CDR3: CASSLGTDNSPLHF; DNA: TGCGCCAGCAGCTTGGGGACAGATAATTCACCCCTCCACTTT
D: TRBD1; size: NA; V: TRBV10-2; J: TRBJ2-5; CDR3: CASGGQALLQETQYF; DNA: TGCGCCAGCGGAGGACAGGCCCTCCTACAAGAGACCCAGTACTTC
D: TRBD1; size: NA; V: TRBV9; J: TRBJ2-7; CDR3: CASSPGQGFYEQYF; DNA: TGTGCCAGCAGCCCCGGACAGGGATTCTACGAGCAGTACTTC
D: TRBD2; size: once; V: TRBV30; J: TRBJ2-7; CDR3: CAWRPLAGGRHEQYF; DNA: TGTGCCTGGAGACCTCTAGCGGGGGGGCGACACGAGCAGTACTTC
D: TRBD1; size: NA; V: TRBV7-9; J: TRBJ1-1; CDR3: CASSPPGTGQTEAFF; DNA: TGTGCCAGCAGCCCCCCCGGGACAGGGCAGACTGAAGCTTTCTTT
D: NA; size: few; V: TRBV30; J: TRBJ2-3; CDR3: CAWSVGTPATDTQYF; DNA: TGTGCCTGGAGTGTAGGGACACCGGCCACAGATACGCAGTATTTT
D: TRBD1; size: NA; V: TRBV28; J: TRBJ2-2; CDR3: CASNRGTHTGELFF; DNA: TGTGCCAGCAACAGGGGGACCCACACCGGGGAGCTGTTTTTT
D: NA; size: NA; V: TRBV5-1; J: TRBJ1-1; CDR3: CASSFEGMNTEAFF; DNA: TGCGCCAGCAGCTTTGAGGGAATGAACACTGAAGCTTTCTTT
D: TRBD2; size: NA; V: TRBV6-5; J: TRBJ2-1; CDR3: CASSLGAGGSYNEQFF; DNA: TGTGCCAGCAGTTTGGGAGCGGGGGGCTCCTACAATGAGCAGTTCTTC
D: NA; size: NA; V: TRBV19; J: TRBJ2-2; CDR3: CASSLQGPTGKLFF; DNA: TGTGCCAGTAGTCTACAGGGTCCCACCGGGAAGCTGTTTTTT
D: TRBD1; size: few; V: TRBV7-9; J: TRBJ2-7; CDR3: CASSGPGQEIYEQYF; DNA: TGTGCCAGCAGCGGACCGGGACAGGAAATCTACGAGCAGTACTTC
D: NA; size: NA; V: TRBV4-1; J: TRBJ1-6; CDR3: CASSLIRVLRSPLHF; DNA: TGCGCCAGCAGTCTCATCCGGGTGTTGCGGTCACCCCTCCACTTT
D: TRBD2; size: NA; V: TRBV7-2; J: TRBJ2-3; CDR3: CASRILRSGGHVLDTQYF; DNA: TGTGCCAGCAGGATACTACGTAGCGGGGGGCACGTTTTAGATACGCAGTATTTT
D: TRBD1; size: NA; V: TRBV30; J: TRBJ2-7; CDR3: CAWSVGTGVDEQYF; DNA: TGTGCCTGGAGTGTCGGGACAGGGGTCGACGAGCAGTACTTC
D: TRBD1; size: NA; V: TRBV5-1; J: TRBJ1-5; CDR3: CASSWTGGNQPQHF; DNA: TGCGCCAGCAGTTGGACAGGGGGCAATCAGCCCCAGCATTTT
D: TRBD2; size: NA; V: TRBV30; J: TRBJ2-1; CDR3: CAWSPGLAGGGEQFF; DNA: TGTGCCTGGAGTCCCGGACTAGCGGGGGGTGGTGAGCAGTTCTTC
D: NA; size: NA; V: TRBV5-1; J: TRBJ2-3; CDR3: CASSPRDINTDTQYF; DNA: TGCGCCAGCAGCCCCCGGGACATAAACACAGATACGCAGTATTTT
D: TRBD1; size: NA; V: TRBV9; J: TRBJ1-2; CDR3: CASGQAPSYTF; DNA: TGTGCCAGTGGACAGGCCCCCAGCTACACCTTC
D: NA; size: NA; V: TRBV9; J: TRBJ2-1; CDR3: CASSGERQFF; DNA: TGTGCCAGCAGCGGAGAGAGGCAGTTCTTC
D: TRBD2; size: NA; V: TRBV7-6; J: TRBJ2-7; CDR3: CASSPRGSGGAHEQYF; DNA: TGTGCCAGCAGCCCTCGCGGTAGCGGGGGGGCCCACGAGCAGTACTTC
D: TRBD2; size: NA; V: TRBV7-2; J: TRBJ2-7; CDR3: CASSFRRTDFERGAYEQYF; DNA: TGTGCCAGCAGCTTCCGGAGGACCGACTTCGAGCGGGGGGCCTACGAGCAGTACTTC
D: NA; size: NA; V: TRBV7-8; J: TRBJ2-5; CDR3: CASIHRGPSQETQYF; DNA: TGTGCCAGCATCCATAGGGGCCCTTCACAAGAGACCCAGTACTTC
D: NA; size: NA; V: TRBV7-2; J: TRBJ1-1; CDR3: CASSLSGGLVAFF; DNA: TGTGCCAGCAGCCTCTCAGGAGGTTTGGTAGCTTTCTTT
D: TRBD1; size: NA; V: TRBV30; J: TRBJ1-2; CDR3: CAWSGQGINGYTF; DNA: TGTGCCTGGAGTGGACAGGGGATCAATGGCTACACCTTC
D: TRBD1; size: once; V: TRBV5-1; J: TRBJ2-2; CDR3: CASSLRDRGPGELFF; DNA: TGCGCCAGCAGCTTGAGGGACAGGGGGCCAGGGGAGCTGTTTTTT
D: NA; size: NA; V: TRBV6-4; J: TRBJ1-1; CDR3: CASSVESSLTEAFF; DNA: TGTGCCAGCAGTGTTGAGTCGTCCCTCACTGAAGCTTTCTTT
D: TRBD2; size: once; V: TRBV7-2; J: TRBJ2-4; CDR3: CASSLSGASGGATYF; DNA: TGTGCCAGCAGCTTATCCGGTGCGAGCGGGGGGGCCACGTACTTC
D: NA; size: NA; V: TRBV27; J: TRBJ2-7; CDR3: CASTSGHREQYF; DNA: TGTGCCAGCACCTCAGGTCACCGCGAGCAGTACTTC
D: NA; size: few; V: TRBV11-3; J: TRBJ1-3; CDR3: CASSLGPGSGNTIYF; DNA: TGTGCCAGCAGCTTAGGCCCAGGCTCGGGAAACACCATATATTTT
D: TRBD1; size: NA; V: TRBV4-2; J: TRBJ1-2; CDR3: CASSQELRQGAHGYTF; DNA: TGTGCCAGCAGCCAAGAATTACGCCAGGGGGCGCATGGCTACACCTTC
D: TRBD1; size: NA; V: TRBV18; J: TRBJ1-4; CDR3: CATRDRGGEKLFF; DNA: TGTGCCACCCGAGACAGGGGGGGAGAAAAACTGTTTTTT
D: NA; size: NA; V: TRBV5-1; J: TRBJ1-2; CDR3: CASSLRVSGGYTF; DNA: TGCGCCAGCAGCTTGCGGGTGAGCGGTGGCTACACCTTC
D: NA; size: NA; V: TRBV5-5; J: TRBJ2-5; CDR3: CASSLVAGQTQYF; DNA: TGTGCCAGCAGCTTGGTCGCTGGGCAGACCCAGTACTTC
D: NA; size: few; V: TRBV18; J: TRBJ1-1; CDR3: CASSPPRTAGRTEAFF; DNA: TGTGCCAGCTCACCCCCTCGGACAGCGGGACGGACTGAAGCTTTCTTT
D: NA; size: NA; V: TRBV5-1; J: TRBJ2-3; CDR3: CASSLGAAGTDTQYF; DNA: TGCGCCAGCAGCTTGGGAGCTGCCGGCACAGATACGCAGTATTTT
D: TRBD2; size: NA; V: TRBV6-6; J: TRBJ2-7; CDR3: CASIMSGGDAYEQYF; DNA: TGTGCCAGCATTATGAGCGGGGGGGATGCCTACGAGCAGTACTTC
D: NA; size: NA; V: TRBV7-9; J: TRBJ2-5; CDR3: CASSPGIGEAETQYF; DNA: TGTGCCAGCAGCCCCGGGATAGGGGAGGCAGAGACCCAGTACTTC
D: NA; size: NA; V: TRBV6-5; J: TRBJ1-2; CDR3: CASSLTGNKGYTF; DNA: TGTGCCAGCAGCCTTACAGGGAATAAAGGCTACACCTTC
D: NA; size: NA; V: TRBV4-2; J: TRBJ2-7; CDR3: CASSQQRGGTGYHEQYF; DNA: TGTGCCAGCAGCCAACAGAGGGGGGGGACAGGTTACCACGAGCAGTACTTC
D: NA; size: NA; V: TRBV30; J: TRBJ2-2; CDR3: CAWSGGRGTLNTGELFF; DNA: TGTGCCTGGAGCGGGGGGAGGGGGACCCTGAACACCGGGGAGCTGTTTTTT
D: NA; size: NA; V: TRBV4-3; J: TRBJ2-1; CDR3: CASSPEAEGNEQFF; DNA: TGCGCCAGCAGCCCCGAGGCCGAGGGCAATGAGCAGTTCTTC
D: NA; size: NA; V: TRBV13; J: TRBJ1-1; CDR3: CASSPGHKNTEAFF; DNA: TGTGCCAGCAGCCCGGGACATAAGAACACTGAAGCTTTCTTT
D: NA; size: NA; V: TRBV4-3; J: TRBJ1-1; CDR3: CASSQDPTGWTEAFF; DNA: TGCGCCAGCAGCCAAGATCCGACGGGGTGGACTGAAGCTTTCTTT
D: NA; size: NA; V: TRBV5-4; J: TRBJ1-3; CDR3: CASSLDSTLSGNTIYF; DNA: TGTGCCAGCAGCTTAGACTCAACACTCTCTGGAAACACCATATATTTT
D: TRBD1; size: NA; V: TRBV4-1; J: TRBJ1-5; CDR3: CASSQGDRENQPQHF; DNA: TGCGCCAGCAGCCAAGGGGACAGAGAAAATCAGCCCCAGCATTTT
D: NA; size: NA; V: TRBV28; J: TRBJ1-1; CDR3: CASSLAWGRGTEAFF; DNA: TGTGCCAGCAGTTTGGCGTGGGGAAGAGGGACTGAAGCTTTCTTT
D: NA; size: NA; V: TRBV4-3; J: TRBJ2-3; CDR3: CASSQETLKGGKTDTQYF; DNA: TGCGCCAGCAGCCAAGAGACACTTAAGGGGGGGAAGACAGATACGCAGTATTTT
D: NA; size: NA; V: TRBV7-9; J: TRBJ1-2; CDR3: CASSPPTDSPHGYTF; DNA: TGTGCCAGCAGCCCGCCGACAGATTCCCCCCATGGCTACACCTTC
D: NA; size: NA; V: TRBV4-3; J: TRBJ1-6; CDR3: CASSQNPGSPLHF; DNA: TGCGCCAGCAGCCAAAACCCAGGGTCACCCCTCCACTTT
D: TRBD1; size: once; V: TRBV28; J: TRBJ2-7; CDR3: CASSLYHGTGGEQYF; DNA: TGTGCCAGCAGTCTCTACCACGGAACAGGGGGCGAGCAGTACTTC
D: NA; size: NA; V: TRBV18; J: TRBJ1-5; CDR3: CASSPTLWTEPQHF; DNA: TGTGCCAGCTCACCGACCCTTTGGACAGAGCCCCAGCATTTT
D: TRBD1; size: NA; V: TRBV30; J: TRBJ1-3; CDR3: CAWDAGQGTFSGNTIYF; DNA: TGTGCCTGGGATGCGGGACAGGGGACTTTCTCTGGAAACACCATATATTTT